This T cell receptor beta chain is drawn from a study of Graves' ophthalmopathy and Graves' hyperthyroidism. Clinical symptoms, serum thyroxine, TRAb, thyroid ultrasound and orbital computed tomography were relied on for diagnosis. Many counts were recorded for this clonotype. The V gene lost 7 bases and the J gene lost 4 bases, with 11 bases spanning the gap. Germline V gene sequence: CDR1 MNHNS, CDR2 SASEGT. There are 12 residues in the CDR3. Beta-chain TCR CDR3 regions were amplified from RNA transcripts. RT-PCR was first run with HTBI primers, then multiplex PCR in a second round. TCRdb analysed the multiplex PCR reads with MiXCR anew, one entry per CDR3 protein. The sample yields 580,000 or so distinct CDR3 sequences, roughly 40% seen once.

This chain joins TRBV6-1 and TRBJ2-7, with D tentatively TRBD1 or TRBD2 (5 bases each). The material sequenced was peripheral blood or thyroid tissue (not recorded which). The sequence derives from an adult man with Graves' hyperthyroidism. CDR3 in DNA: TGTGCCAGCACCCCGGGGCCGTACGAGCAGTACTTC. Translated, it gives CASTPGPYEQYF.